This T cell receptor beta chain was observed in a study of cytotoxic CD8 clonotypes in ibrutinib-treated CLL. Study background: Response samples were taken after a median of approximately 11 months on treatment, range 6 to 36. Study-level points and caveats: Clonality increased at ibrutinib response and stayed stable in sustained remission. At progression, however, it fell back toward baseline.

In the case of this clone: As yet, its antigen is unknown.

PBMCs were cryopreserved, and roughly 2.1 micrograms of genomic DNA from them went into TCR beta libraries. CDR1 is SGHRS and CDR2 is YFSETQ in the germline V gene. The trim removed 1 base at V and 9 bases at J, leaving 10 bases unmatched. The CDR3 runs 14 residues. TCRdb's copy holds only in-frame clones and misses some; the assay was immunoSEQ multiplex PCR. The sample carries some 300,000 clones, around four fifths recorded once. This sequence joins TRBV5-1 and TRBJ2-7; TRBD2 agrees at 7 bases. The source of this sequence is a human donor with chronic lymphocytic leukemia. The starting material was PBMCs, obtained before ibrutinib treatment. Here the CDR3 DNA reads TGCGCCAGCAGCTTGCGGGAGGCTTACGAGGTGCAGTACTTC. Amino acid sequence: CASSLREAYEVQYF. The variable domain in full, with the rest retrieved from reference TRBV5-1 and TRBJ2-7, is KAGVTQTPRYLIKTRGQQVTLSCSPISGHRSVSWYQQTPGQGLQFLFEYFSETQRNKGNFPGRFSGRQFSNSRSEMNVSTLELGDSALYLCASSLREAYEVQYFGPGTRLTVT.